This T cell receptor beta chain stems from a study of blood T cell repertoires in COVID-19. Study as a whole: The United States, Italy and Spain provided the acute and convalescent COVID-19 samples. Sample material is recorded as cDNA or gDNA derived from T cells, B-cell-depleted T cells, or PBMCs.

CDR1 and CDR2 (germline): MNHEY, SVGEGT. The CDR3 totals 14 residues. V shed 5 bases, J shed 1 base, and the junction held 2 bases outside the gene matches. The method was immunoSEQ multiplex PCR; TCRdb's version includes in-frame clones alone and lacks a portion of them. The sample records about 60,000 clones, almost 90% being singletons. The clonotype was recovered from a man aged 60-69 years with acute or convalescent COVID-19. Sequencing was performed on peripheral blood. This rearrangement joins TRBV6-2 or TRBV6-3 to TRBJ2-7; 10 nucleotides match TRBD1. The CDR3 region is CASSGDRGSYEQYF. In DNA, the CDR3 is TGTGCCAGCAGTGGGGACAGGGGATCCTACGAGCAGTACTTC.